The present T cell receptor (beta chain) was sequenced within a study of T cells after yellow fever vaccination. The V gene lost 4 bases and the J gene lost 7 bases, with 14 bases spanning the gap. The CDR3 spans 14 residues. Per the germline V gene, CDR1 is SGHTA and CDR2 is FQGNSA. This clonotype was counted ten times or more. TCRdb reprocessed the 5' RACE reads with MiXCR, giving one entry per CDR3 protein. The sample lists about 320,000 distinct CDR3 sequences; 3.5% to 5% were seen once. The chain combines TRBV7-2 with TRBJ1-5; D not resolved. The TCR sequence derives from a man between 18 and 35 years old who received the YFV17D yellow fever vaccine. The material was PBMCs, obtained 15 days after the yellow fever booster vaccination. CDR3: CASSYGRPEQPQHF. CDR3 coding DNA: TGTGCCAGCAGCTACGGACGCCCAGAACAGCCCCAGCATTTT.